The TCR beta chain described here comes from a study of blood T cell repertoires in COVID-19. Study-level information: Researchers got acute and convalescent COVID-19 samples from the United States, Italy and Spain. PBMCs, B-cell-depleted T cells, or T cells provided the cDNA or gDNA that made up the material.

In its sample, this clone was seen a few times. V shed 6 bases and J shed 8 bases, with 13 bases lying between them. This CDR3 comprises 12 residues. Germline-derived CDR1 and CDR2 are SNHLY and FYNNEI. The authors' processing: How many nucleated cells were present was estimated from reference gene primer amplification. Libraries were prepared by immunoSEQ multiplex PCR; TCRdb keeps only in-frame clonotypes and omits some of them. V and J calls and clone size are given by that table; D and trimming were obtained from the DNA. The repertoire consists of 500,000 or so clones, with roughly 87% occurring once and the leading ten covering 0.7%.

This sequence originates from a woman under 30 who had recovered from COVID-19. The sequenced material came from PBMCs or T cells enriched from blood (not recorded which). The chain links TRBV2 to TRBJ1-2; tentative D call: TRBD1 (6 bases). CDR3 coding DNA: TGTGCCAGCAGGAGGGAGGGGGTCGGCTACACCTTC. Amino acids: CASRREGVGYTF.